Following are 17 T cell receptor beta chains from one sample sequenced in a study of T cells in Graves' hyperthyroidism and ophthalmopathy. Researchers amplified the TCR beta CDR3 regions from RNA transcripts. Researchers ran a first-round RT-PCR on the TCR CDR3 using the HTBI primer set. TCRdb processed the multiplex PCR reads anew with MiXCR; each CDR3 protein has one entry. This table has fewer than 350,000 distinct CDR3 sequences, roughly 20% appearing once. The sample comprised blood. The receptors here all came from a woman in her 40s with Graves' ophthalmopathy.

CDR3 in DNA: TGTGCCAGCAGTCCCCCGGGACTAGCGGCCGAGCAGTACTTC. It is translated as CASSPPGLAAEQYF. The chain is built from TRBV2 and TRBJ2-7, with TRBD2 identical over 11 bases. Germline lookup yields CDR1 SNHLY and CDR2 FYNNEI. The CDR3 loop spans 14 amino acids. V was clipped by 5 bases and J by 6 bases; unmatched bases: 6.

This clonotype was picked up many times. The chain couples TRBV20-1 to TRBJ2-2; D perhaps matches TRBD1 (5 bases). This CDR3 comprises 18 residues. Germline V gene lookup returns CDR1 DFQATT and CDR2 SNEGSKA (reference sequence). The V end lost 0 bases, the J end lost 4 bases, and 21 bases lay between the germline ends. The CDR3 protein is CSARDGAVRSLITGELFF. The CDR3 DNA reads as TGCAGTGCTAGAGATGGGGCAGTCAGATCGTTGATCACCGGGGAGCTGTTTTTT.

This clonotype has a handful of counts. The chain's CDR3 is CRDTRFHSGNTIYF. In DNA, the CDR3 is TGCAGGGACACGAGGTTCCACTCTGGAAACACCATATATTTT. This chain uses TRBV29-1 with TRBJ1-3; possible D gene TRBD1, 5 bases. Germline CDR1 SQVTM, CDR2 ANQGSEA. This CDR3 contains 14 residues.

This clonotype was observed many times. This chain joins TRBV7-9 and TRBJ1-5, with TRBD1 identical over 10 bases. The junction had 5 bases not matched to a gene; V was cut back by 3 bases and J by 6 bases. Germline V gives CDR1 SEHNR, CDR2 FQNEAQ (reference sequence). The CDR3 is 15 residues long. CDR3 in amino acids: CASSFGTGVSQPQHF. CDR3 DNA sequence: TGTGCCAGCAGCTTTGGGACAGGGGTTAGTCAGCCCCAGCATTTT.

The sample holds many counts of this clonotype. V gene TRBV19 combines with J gene TRBJ1-1; 11 positions match TRBD1. The germline gives CDR1 LNHDA, CDR2 SQIVND (reference sequence). J lost 1 base, V lost 4 bases, and 5 bases had no gene match. This CDR3 has 16 residues. CDR3 in amino acids: CASSTDRGPPNTEAFF. CDR3 bases: TGTGCCAGTAGTACGGACAGGGGGCCACCGAACACTGAAGCTTTCTTT.

The rearrangement joins TRBV12-3 or TRBV12-4 to TRBJ2-7; 12 bases fit TRBD2. The V and J ends lost 1 base and 6 bases, in that order; junction bases with no gene match: 19. This CDR3 has 20 residues. The CDR3 spells CASSLVIPSSGRAFMGEQYF. The CDR3 bases are TGTGCCAGCAGTTTAGTCATCCCTTCTAGCGGGAGGGCCTTTATGGGCGAGCAGTACTTC.

This clonotype has at least ten counts. The rearrangement uses TRBV7-2 and TRBJ2-5, with D maybe TRBD1 (6 bases). CDR3 length: 14 residues. The germline V and J ends were trimmed by 0 bases and 2 bases, with 7 bases remaining between them. The V gene's germline CDR1 is SGHTA and CDR2 FQGNSA. The CDR3 here is CASSLATGQETQYF. The CDR3 DNA is TGTGCCAGCAGCTTAGCGACAGGTCAAGAGACCCAGTACTTC.

This clonotype was recorded at least ten times. The rearrangement joins TRBV6-4 to TRBJ1-1; 9 nucleotides line up with TRBD1. Per germline, CDR1 MRHNA and CDR2 SNTAGT. The CDR3 covers 17 residues. V trimming: 5 bases; J trimming: 0 bases; junction bases outside the gene matches: 10. The DNA for the CDR3 is TGTGCCAGCAGTCCTCTTTGGAGGGACAGGGTGAACACTGAAGCTTTCTTT. It yields the protein CASSPLWRDRVNTEAFF.

Many counts were recorded for this clonotype. V is TRBV5-4 and J is TRBJ2-7; 13 bases fit TRBD2. The ends lost 2 bases at V and 3 bases at J; junction bases unmatched: 8. Germline V gene lookup returns CDR1 SGHNT and CDR2 YYREEE (reference sequence). This CDR3 is built from 17 residues. The CDR3 sequence is CASSFPGTSGDSYEQYF. The CDR3 DNA reads TGTGCCAGCAGCTTCCCTGGGACTAGCGGGGATAGCTACGAGCAGTACTTC.

This clonotype has at least ten counts. V is TRBV20-1 and J is TRBJ2-5, with TRBD1 identical over 9 bases. After removal of 6 bases from V and 2 bases from J, the junction contained 10 bases not matched to a gene. The germline gives CDR1 DFQATT, CDR2 SNEGSKA (reference sequence). The CDR3 extends over 15 amino acids. CDR3 nucleotides: TGCAGTGCGAGACCGAGACAGGGGGTTCAAGAGACCCAGTACTTC. Amino acids: CSARPRQGVQETQYF.

The chain recombines TRBV30 with TRBJ2-7; a possible D gene is TRBD2 (6 bases). The length of the CDR3 is 13 residues. Trimming pared 0 bases from V and 5 bases from J, leaving 11 bases between. Germline V CDR1 and CDR2: GTSNPN, SVGIG (reference sequence). The CDR3 DNA reads TGTGCCTGGAGTGTCGGGGGATTCCACGAGCAGTACTTC. It encodes CAWSVGGFHEQYF.

This clonotype showed up many times. Here the CDR3 DNA reads TGTGCCAGCACCCGAGGGAGCTCCTACGAGCAGTACTTC. It is translated as CASTRGSSYEQYF. The chain couples TRBV6-1 to TRBJ2-7; a weak D match, TRBD2 (5 bases). Germline CDR1 reads MNHNS; CDR2 reads SASEGT. V lost 7 bases to trimming and J lost 0 bases, with 10 bases between them. The CDR3 sequence is 13 residues long.

This clonotype was seen a handful of times. At one end the junction does not follow the germline gene, possibly because of a read error. The chain recombines TRBV27 with TRBJ2-5; tentatively, D is TRBD1 (6 bases). Germline CDR1 and CDR2: MNHEY and SMNVEV (reference sequence). This CDR3 has 16 residues. CDR3 nucleotide sequence: TGTGCCAGCAGTATACGGACAGTGGGCTCGACGGAGACCCGGTACTTC. Protein sequence: CASSIRTVGSTETRYF.

The V gene is TRBV12-3 or TRBV12-4, the J gene TRBJ2-5, with D possibly matching TRBD2 (6 bases). V lost 3 bases, J lost 4 bases, and 12 bases lay in between. The CDR3 runs to 14 residues. The CDR3 DNA follows: TGTGCCAGCAGTTTTCGCCAGGGAGGAGAGACCCAGTACTTC. Translated: CASSFRQGGETQYF.

A word on this clonotype: The junction does not match germline at one end; this may be a read error. The V call is TRBV6-1, the J call TRBJ2-7; D perhaps matches TRBD1 (8 bases). CDR1 and CDR2 from the germline V gene are MNHNS and SASEGT. This CDR3 comprises 15 residues. This chain's CDR3 is CASSRSPTGDYEQSF. The CDR3 DNA sequence: TGTGCCAGCAGTCGCTCTCCGACAGGGGACTACGAGCAGTCCTTC.

This clonotype has ten or more counts. The chain uses TRBV4-3 and TRBJ2-7; 8 bases align to TRBD1. Germline V CDR1 and CDR2: LGHNA, YSLEER. Trimming cost V 2 bases and J 2 bases; bases outside gene matches: 5. CDR3 length: 15 amino acids. The CDR3 nucleotides are TGCGCCAGCAGCCAATGGACAGGGAAAACCTACGAGCAGTACTTC. Its translation: CASSQWTGKTYEQYF.

This clonotype was seen repeatedly, ten times or more. This chain links TRBV12-3 or TRBV12-4 with TRBJ2-7, with 11 bases aligning to TRBD1. The V and J ends lost 5 bases and 4 bases, in that order; junction bases with no gene match: 4. This CDR3 has 14 residues. CDR3 sequence (DNA): TGTGCCAGCAGTCTGGGACAGGGGGTATACGAGCAGTACTTC. Residues: CASSLGQGVYEQYF.